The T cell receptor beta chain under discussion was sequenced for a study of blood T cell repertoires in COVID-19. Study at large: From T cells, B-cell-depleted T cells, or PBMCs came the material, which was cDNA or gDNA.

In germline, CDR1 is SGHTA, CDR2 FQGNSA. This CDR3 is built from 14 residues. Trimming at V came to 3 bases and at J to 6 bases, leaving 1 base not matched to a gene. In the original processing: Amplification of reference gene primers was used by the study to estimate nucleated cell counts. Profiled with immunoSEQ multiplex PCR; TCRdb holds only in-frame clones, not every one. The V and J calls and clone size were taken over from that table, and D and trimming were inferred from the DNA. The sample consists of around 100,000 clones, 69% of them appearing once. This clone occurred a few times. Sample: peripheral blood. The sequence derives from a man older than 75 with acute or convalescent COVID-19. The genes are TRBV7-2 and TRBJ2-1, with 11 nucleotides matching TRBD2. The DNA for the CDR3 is TGTGCCAGCAGCTTTAGCGGGAGGGTCAATGAGCAGTTCTTC. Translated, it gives CASSFSGRVNEQFF.